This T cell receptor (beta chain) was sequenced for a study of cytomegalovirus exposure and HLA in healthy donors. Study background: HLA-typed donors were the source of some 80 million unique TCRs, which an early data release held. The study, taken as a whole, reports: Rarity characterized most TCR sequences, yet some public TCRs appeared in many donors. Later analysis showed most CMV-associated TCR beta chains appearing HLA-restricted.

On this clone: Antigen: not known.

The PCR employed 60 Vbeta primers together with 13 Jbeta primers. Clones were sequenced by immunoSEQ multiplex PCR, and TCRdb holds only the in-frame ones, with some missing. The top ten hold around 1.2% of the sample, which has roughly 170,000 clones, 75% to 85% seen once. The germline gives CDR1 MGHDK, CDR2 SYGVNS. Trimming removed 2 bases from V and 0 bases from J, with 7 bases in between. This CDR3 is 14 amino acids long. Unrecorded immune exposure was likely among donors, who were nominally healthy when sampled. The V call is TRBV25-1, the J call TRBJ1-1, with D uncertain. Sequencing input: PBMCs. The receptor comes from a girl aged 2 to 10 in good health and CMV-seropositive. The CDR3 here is CASSERGMNTEAFF. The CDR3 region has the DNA TGTGCCAGCAGTGAACGGGGAATGAACACTGAAGCTTTCTTT.